Listed below are T cell receptor beta chains from one sample, sequenced in a study of pediatric ulcerative colitis. Profiled with immunoSEQ multiplex PCR; TCRdb holds only in-frame clones, not every one. The sample includes some 35,000 clones, around 80% of them seen just once. What was sequenced was gut tissue. The receptors derive from a boy younger than 18 with mild ulcerative colitis. Each CDR3 is given without its conserved first and last residue. The size entry is marked missing in some rows and otherwise reads once, few, many or a size class.

>14|NA|TRBV2|TRBJ2-5
ASTKGAWVVGETQY
>12|NA|TRBV2|TRBJ1-2
ASSVEARGYGYT
>18|NA|TRBV6-1|TRBJ2-5
ASSEKRLAGPTLYQETQY
>13|NA|TRBV28|TRBJ1-6
ASSLIGASSVPLH
>9|once|TRBV6-1|TRBJ1-2
ASSEGQEYT
>14|NA|TRBV5-8|TRBJ1-5
ASTPHPPGGDQPQH
>12|NA|TRBV5-1|TRBJ1-1
ASSLVQGRGRAF
>13|NA|TRBV7-8|TRBJ1-4
ASSFRRRGGEKLF
>12|NA|TRBV27|TRBJ2-7
ASSYRDRPYEQY
>12|few|TRBV16|TRBJ1-1
ASSQAGWDTEAF
>12|NA|TRBV5-6|TRBJ1-2
ASSRIRAYYGYT
>14|NA|TRBV4-2|TRBJ2-7
ASSQDPRTNLRAQY
>13|few|TRBV9|TRBJ2-7
ASSVGQGVSYEQY
>15|NA|TRBV14|TRBJ2-3
ASSPRLRADSTDTQY
>13|NA|TRBV5-1|TRBJ1-3
ASSLGQVARNTIY
>7|NA|TRBV20-1|TRBJ1-1
SEDPEAF
>14|NA|TRBV7-9|TRBJ2-7
ASSPRTSRGLYEQY
>12|few|TRBV29-1|TRBJ1-5
SVTFGSLNQPQH